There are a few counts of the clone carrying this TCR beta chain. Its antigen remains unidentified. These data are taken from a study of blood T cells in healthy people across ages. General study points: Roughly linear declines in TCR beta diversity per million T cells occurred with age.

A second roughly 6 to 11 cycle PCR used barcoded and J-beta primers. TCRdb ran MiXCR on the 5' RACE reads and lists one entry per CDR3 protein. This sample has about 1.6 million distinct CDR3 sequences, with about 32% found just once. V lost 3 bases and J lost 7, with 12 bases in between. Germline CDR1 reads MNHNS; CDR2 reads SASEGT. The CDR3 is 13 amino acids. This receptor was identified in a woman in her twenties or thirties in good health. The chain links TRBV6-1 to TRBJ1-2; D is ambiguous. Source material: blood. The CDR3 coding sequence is TGTGCCAGCAGTGAGAGTGTGTCGGGTGGCTACACCTTC. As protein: CASSESVSGGYTF.